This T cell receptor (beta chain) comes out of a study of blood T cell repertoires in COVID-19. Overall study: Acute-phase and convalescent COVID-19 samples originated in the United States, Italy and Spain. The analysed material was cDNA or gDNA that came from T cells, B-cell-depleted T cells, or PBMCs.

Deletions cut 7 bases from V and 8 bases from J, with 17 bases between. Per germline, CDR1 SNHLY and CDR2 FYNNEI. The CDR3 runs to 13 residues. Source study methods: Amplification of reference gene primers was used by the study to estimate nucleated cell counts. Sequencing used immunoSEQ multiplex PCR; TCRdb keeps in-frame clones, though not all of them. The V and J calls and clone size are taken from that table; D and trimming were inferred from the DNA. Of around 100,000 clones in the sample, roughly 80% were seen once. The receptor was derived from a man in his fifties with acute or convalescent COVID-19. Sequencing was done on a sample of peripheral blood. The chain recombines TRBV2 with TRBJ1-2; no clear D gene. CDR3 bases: TGTGCCAGCAAGAAGGTGCAGGCCTACGGCTACACCTTC. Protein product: CASKKVQAYGYTF.